The clone carrying this T cell receptor (beta chain) was seen a handful of times. These data belong to a study of blood T cell repertoires in COVID-19. Study-wide background: T cells, B-cell-depleted T cells, or PBMCs supplied cDNA or gDNA.

The CDR3 runs to 14 residues. Per the germline V gene, CDR1 is SNHLY and CDR2 is FYNNEI. Losses at the gene ends were 2 bases for V and 4 bases for J; bases not matched to a gene: 3. Authors' data handling: Reference gene primer amplification in the assay estimated nucleated cell counts. Profiling relied on immunoSEQ multiplex PCR, and the TCRdb table lists in-frame clones only, not all of them. V and J calls and clone size are copied from that table; D and trimming were computed from the DNA. The repertoire holds 250,000 or so clones, with 85% to 90% as singletons. Grouping used clinical history reported by participants in a survey and questionnaire.

This TCR derives from a man aged 45-60 years who had been exposed to COVID-19. Sequencing was carried out using PBMCs or T cells enriched from blood (not recorded which). This chain connects TRBV2 to TRBJ1-2, with 8 nucleotides matching TRBD1. The CDR3 bases are TGTGCCAGCAGTGAACAGGGGGCGAGCTATGGCTACACCTTC. Its protein is CASSEQGASYGYTF.